The 20 T cell receptor beta chains below come from one sample, sequenced in a study of shared clonotypes between healthy human individuals (TCRdb year 2020). Library preparation used the immunoSEQ multiplex PCR assay. TCRdb obtained this table from immuneACCESS and retained in-frame rearrangements with V and J assigned. These tables miss some clones; where compared with another copy, unresolved V genes account for less than half of the shortfall, and the remainder is unexplained. This sample is represented by some 470,000 clones; over 65% of them were singletons. The top ten hold around 13% of the sample. Input material: PBMCs. The receptors come from a woman between 40 and 55 years old in good health. Some clones in this sample may be carry-over from other donors' samples.

CDR3 amino acids: CASSLQGGAGEKLFF. Written as DNA, the CDR3 is TGTGCCAGCAGCCTTCAAGGGGGCGCGGGAGAAAAACTGTTTTTT. J is TRBJ1-4 and V is TRBV7-8; 7 nucleotides agree with TRBD1. V lost 5 bases and J lost 8; bases outside the gene matches: 11. CDR1 is SGHVS, CDR2 FQNEAQ, per germline. CDR3 length equals 15 residues.

The V call is TRBV7-2, the J call TRBJ1-5, with 7 bases that match TRBD1. Germline CDR1 reads SGHTA; CDR2 reads FQGNSA. With 8 bases clipped from V and 4 bases from J, the junction kept 11 bases outside the gene matches. This CDR3 has 15 residues. CDR3 protein: CASGTRTGMNQPQHF. The CDR3, as DNA: TGTGCCAGCGGGACTAGGACAGGAATGAATCAGCCCCAGCATTTT.

The gene calls are TRBV9 and TRBJ1-3; 7 nucleotides line up with TRBD1. This CDR3 contains 15 residues. CDR1 and CDR2 from the germline V gene are SGDLS and YYNGEE. With V trimmed by 4 bases and J by 2 bases, 6 bases remained unmatched. The CDR3 here is CASSPAGGAGNTIYF. The CDR3 bases are TGTGCCAGCAGCCCTGCAGGGGGTGCTGGAAACACCATATATTTT.

The V gene is TRBV2, the J gene TRBJ1-2, with D perhaps matching TRBD1 (5 bases). V shed 8 bases and J shed 4 bases, with 11 bases lying between them. Per the germline V gene, CDR1 is SNHLY and CDR2 is FYNNEI. The CDR3 has 12 residues. The CDR3 protein is CASWPDTYGYTF. The CDR3 nucleotides are TGTGCCAGCTGGCCGGACACCTATGGCTACACCTTC.

The V call is TRBV4-2, the J call TRBJ2-3; either TRBD1 or TRBD2 may fit D (5 bases each). Per the germline V gene, CDR1 is LGHNA and CDR2 is YNFKEQ. This CDR3 contains 16 residues. V lost 1 base, J lost 5 bases, and 16 bases lay in between. CDR3 in amino acids: CASSQGGGQLRDTQYF. CDR3 nucleotides: TGTGCCAGCAGCCAAGGTGGGGGTCAGTTGAGAGATACGCAGTATTTT.

The chain combines TRBV10-3 with TRBJ1-2; TRBD1 matches at 10 bases. Germline lookup yields CDR1 ENHRY and CDR2 SYGVKD. Trimming took 5 bases from V and 5 from J; bases not matched to a gene: 11. This CDR3 contains 16 residues. The CDR3 is CAISPGQGSPWYGYTF. The CDR3 bases are TGTGCCATCAGTCCGGGACAGGGGTCGCCTTGGTATGGCTACACCTTC.

This chain uses TRBV5-1 with TRBJ2-3, with D possibly TRBD1 on 5 matching bases. From germline, CDR1 is SGHRS and CDR2 YFSETQ. CDR3 size: 13 residues. Trimming took off 2 bases at V and 4 bases at J, with 8 bases between the two ends. CDR3 protein: CASSFLGADTQYF. DNA for the CDR3: TGCGCCAGCAGCTTCCTAGGGGCAGATACGCAGTATTTT. The variable domain in full, completed from reference TRBV5-1 and TRBJ2-3, reads KAGVTQTPRYLIKTRGQQVTLSCSPISGHRSVSWYQQTPGQGLQFLFEYFSETQRNKGNFPGRFSGRQFSNSRSEMNVSTLELGDSALYLCASSFLGADTQYFGPGTRLTVL.

This clone was seen a handful of times. This chain uses TRBV19 with TRBJ2-1; the match to TRBD2 covers 16 bases. J was trimmed by 9 bases and V by 6 bases; bases with no gene match: 11. The CDR3 is 17 amino acids. Germline CDR1 LNHDA, CDR2 SQIVND (reference sequence). The CDR3 here is CASSVGTSGRAAFEQFF. In DNA form, the CDR3 reads TGTGCCAGTAGCGTTGGGACTAGCGGGAGGGCCGCTTTTGAGCAGTTCTTC.

This clone is a singleton in its sample. The rearrangement uses TRBV11-2 and TRBJ2-1; TRBD1 is a possible D gene (5 bases). CDR1 is SGHAT, CDR2 FQNNGV, per germline. This CDR3 has 13 amino acids. Trimming stripped 0 bases from V and 14 bases from J, with 14 bases between. CDR3 region: CASSLERQSRKFF. The DNA of the CDR3 is TGTGCCAGCAGCTTAGAGAGACAGAGTCGAAAGTTCTTC.

This chain links TRBV7-9 with TRBJ2-7; D might be TRBD2 (5 bases). Germline assignment: CDR1 SEHNR and CDR2 FQNEAQ (reference sequence). This CDR3 has 11 residues. V was shortened by 5 bases and J by 6 bases, with 8 bases between the two germline ends. The CDR3 nucleotides are TGTGCCAGCAGCCAGGCGGGCGAGCAGTACTTC. It yields the protein CASSQAGEQYF.

The chain joins TRBV9 to TRBJ2-2, with a tentative D call TRBD1 (6 bases). The V end was cut by 0 bases, the J end by 5 bases, with 11 bases between. The germline CDR1 and CDR2 sequences are SGDLS and YYNGEE. This CDR3 is built from 15 residues. CDR3 bases: TGTGCCAGCAGCGTAGTGGGGGCGGGTACCGGGGAGCTGTTTTTT. Protein sequence: CASSVVGAGTGELFF.

The genes are TRBV28 and TRBJ2-7; 14 bases fit TRBD2. The germline gives CDR1 MDHEN, CDR2 SYDVKM. The CDR3 totals 16 residues. The ends lost 6 bases at V and 7 bases at J; junction bases unmatched: 11. CDR3 region: CASSPGTSGRIREQYF. The CDR3 nucleotides are TGTGCCAGCAGCCCCGGGACTAGCGGGAGAATAAGGGAGCAGTACTTC.

In this sample, this clone turned up a few times. The chain employs TRBV9 and TRBJ2-2; no firm D call. V was pared by 0 bases and J by 7 bases, with 7 bases between. The CDR3 has 13 amino acids. The germline V gene has CDR1 SGDLS and CDR2 YYNGEE. CDR3 residues: CASSVALRGELFF. The CDR3 region has the DNA TGTGCCAGCAGCGTAGCCCTCCGCGGGGAGCTGTTTTTT. The variable domain in full, with the rest retrieved from reference TRBV9 and TRBJ2-2, is DSGVTQTPKHLITATGQRVTLRCSPRSGDLSVYWYQQSLDQGLQFLIQYYNGEERAKGNILERFSAQQFPDLHSELNLSSLELGDSALYFCASSVALRGELFFGEGSRLTVL.

CDR3 in amino acids: CASSHTGGLSGNTIYF. The CDR3 nucleotides are TGTGCCAGCAGCCATACGGGGGGTCTCTCTGGAAACACCATATATTTT. The V call is TRBV27, the J call TRBJ1-3, with D maybe TRBD1 (5 bases). With 6 bases removed from V and 0 bases from J, the gap between germline ends came to 15 bases. The CDR3 runs 16 residues. The germline V gene has CDR1 MNHEY and CDR2 SMNVEV (reference sequence).

The rearrangement links TRBV7-3 to TRBJ2-1; D is perhaps TRBD2 (6 bases). V shed 4 bases and J shed 7 bases, with 14 bases lying between them. The CDR3 length is 14 residues. From germline, CDR1 is SGHTA and CDR2 FQGTGA. CDR3 in DNA: TGTGCCAGCAGCTCCCTCGCGGGGTATAATGAGCAGTTCTTC. Encoded protein: CASSSLAGYNEQFF.

The chain recombines TRBV5-1 with TRBJ1-4, with a weak D call TRBD1 (6 bases). The V gene's germline CDR1 is SGHRS and CDR2 YFSETQ. Trimming pared 4 bases from V and 7 bases from J, leaving 17 bases between. CDR3 length equals 15 residues. The CDR3 protein is CASSPRQVPFEKLFF. DNA of the CDR3: TGCGCCAGCAGCCCCCGACAGGTTCCATTTGAAAAACTGTTTTTT.

The chain employs TRBV19 and TRBJ1-5; D is undetermined. From germline, CDR1 is LNHDA and CDR2 SQIVND (reference sequence). V was clipped by 1 base and J by 6 bases, with 13 bases between them. This CDR3 is 15 amino acids long. This CDR3 is CASSIGPWVSQPQHF. The CDR3, as DNA: TGTGCCAGTAGTATAGGGCCCTGGGTTTCTCAGCCCCAGCATTTT.

For this clone: The same CDR3 also results from other DNA sequences found in this sample. The chain carries TRBV5-4 and TRBJ2-5, with unresolved D. V lost 0 bases, J lost 5 bases, and 5 bases lay in between. CDR3 size: 12 residues. Germline values: CDR1 SGHNT, CDR2 YYREEE (reference sequence). CDR3 amino acids: CASSLGLETQYF. The CDR3 DNA reads as TGTGCCAGCAGCTTGGGGCTGGAGACCCAGTACTTC.

The rearrangement uses TRBV18 and TRBJ2-2; D ambiguous. In germline, CDR1 is KGHSH, CDR2 LQKENI. Trimming stripped 4 bases from V and 5 bases from J, with 14 bases between. The CDR3 sequence is 15 residues long. The CDR3 protein is CASSQNQGRTGELFF. DNA for the CDR3: TGTGCCAGCTCACAAAACCAAGGACGGACCGGGGAGCTGTTTTTT.

This rearrangement joins TRBV30 to TRBJ2-2; 9 positions agree with TRBD2. Germline CDR1 is GTSNPN and CDR2 is SVGIG (reference sequence). V lost 6 bases, J lost 7 bases, and 12 bases stayed unmatched. The CDR3 is made up of 15 amino acids. CDR3 protein: CACATASGMVGELFF. The CDR3 nucleotides are TGTGCCTGTGCGACGGCTAGCGGGATGGTCGGGGAGCTGTTTTTT.